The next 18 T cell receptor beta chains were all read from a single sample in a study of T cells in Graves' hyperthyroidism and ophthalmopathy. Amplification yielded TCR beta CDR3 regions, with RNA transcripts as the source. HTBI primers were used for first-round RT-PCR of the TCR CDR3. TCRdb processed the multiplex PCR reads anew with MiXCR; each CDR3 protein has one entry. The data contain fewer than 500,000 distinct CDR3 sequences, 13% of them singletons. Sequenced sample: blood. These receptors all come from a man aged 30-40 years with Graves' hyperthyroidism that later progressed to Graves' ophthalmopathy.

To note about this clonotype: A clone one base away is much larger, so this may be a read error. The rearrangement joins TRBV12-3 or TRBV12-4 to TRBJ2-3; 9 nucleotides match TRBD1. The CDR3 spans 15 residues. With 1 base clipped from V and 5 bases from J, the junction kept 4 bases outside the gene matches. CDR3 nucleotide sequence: TGTGCCAGCAGTTTAGGGACAGGGGTGGTAGATACGCAGTATTTT. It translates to CASSLGTGVVDTQYF.

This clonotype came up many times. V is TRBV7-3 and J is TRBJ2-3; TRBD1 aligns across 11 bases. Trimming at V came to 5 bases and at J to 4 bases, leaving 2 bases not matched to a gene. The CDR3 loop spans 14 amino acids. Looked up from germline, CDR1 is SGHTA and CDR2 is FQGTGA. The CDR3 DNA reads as TGTGCCAGCAGCCGGACAGGGGGCGCAGATACGCAGTATTTT. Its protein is CASSRTGGADTQYF. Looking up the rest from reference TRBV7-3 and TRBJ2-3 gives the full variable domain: GAGVSQTPSNKVTEKGKYVELRCDPISGHTALYWYRQSLGQGPEFLIYFQGTGAADDSGLPNDRFFAVRPEGSVSTLKIQRTERGDSAVYLCASSRTGGADTQYFGPGTRLTVL.

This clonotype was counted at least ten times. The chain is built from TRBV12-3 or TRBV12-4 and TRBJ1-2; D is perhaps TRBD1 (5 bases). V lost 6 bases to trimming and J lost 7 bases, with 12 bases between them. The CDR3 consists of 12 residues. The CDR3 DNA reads TGTGCCAGCAGAGCAGGGTCCGGTGGCTACACCTTC. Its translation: CASRAGSGGYTF.

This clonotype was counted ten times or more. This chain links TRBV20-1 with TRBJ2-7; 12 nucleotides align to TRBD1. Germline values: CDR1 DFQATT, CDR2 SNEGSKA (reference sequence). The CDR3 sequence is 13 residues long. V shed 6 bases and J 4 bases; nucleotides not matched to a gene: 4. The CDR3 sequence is CSASGQGAYEQYF. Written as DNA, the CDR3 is TGCAGTGCCTCGGGACAGGGGGCTTACGAGCAGTACTTC.

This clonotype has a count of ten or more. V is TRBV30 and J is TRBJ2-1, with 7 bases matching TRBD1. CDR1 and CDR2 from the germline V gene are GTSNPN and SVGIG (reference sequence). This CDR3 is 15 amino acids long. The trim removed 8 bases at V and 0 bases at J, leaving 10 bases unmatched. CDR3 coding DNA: TGTGCCGGACAGGACTTTTCGAGCTCCTACAATGAGCAGTTCTTC. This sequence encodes CAGQDFSSSYNEQFF.

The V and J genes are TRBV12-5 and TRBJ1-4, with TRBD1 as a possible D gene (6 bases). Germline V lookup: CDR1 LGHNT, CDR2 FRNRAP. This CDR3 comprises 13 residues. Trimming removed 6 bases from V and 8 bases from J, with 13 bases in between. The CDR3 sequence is CASGYTGYEKLFF. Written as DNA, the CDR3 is TGTGCTAGTGGCTACACAGGGTACGAAAAACTGTTTTTT.

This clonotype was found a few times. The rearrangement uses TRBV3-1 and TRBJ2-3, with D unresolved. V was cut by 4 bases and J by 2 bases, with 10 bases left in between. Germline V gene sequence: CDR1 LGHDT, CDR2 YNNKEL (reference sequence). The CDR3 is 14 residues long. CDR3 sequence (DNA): TGTGCCAGCAGCCCGATCGGATTCACAGATACGCAGTATTTT. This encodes CASSPIGFTDTQYF.

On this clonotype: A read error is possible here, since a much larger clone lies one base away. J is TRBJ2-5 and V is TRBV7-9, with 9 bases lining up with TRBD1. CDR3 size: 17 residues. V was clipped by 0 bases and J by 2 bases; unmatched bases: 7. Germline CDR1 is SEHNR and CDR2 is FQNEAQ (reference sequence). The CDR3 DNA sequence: TGTGCCAGCAGCTTAGCGACAAGGACAGGGGAACAAGAGACCCAGTACTTC. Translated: CASSLATRTGEQETQYF.

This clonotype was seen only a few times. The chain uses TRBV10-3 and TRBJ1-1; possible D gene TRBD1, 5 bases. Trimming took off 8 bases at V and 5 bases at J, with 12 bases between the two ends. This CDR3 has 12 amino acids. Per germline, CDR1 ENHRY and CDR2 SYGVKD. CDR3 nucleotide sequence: TGTGCCATCCAGGGTGCCGGGACTGAAGCTTTCTTT. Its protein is CAIQGAGTEAFF.

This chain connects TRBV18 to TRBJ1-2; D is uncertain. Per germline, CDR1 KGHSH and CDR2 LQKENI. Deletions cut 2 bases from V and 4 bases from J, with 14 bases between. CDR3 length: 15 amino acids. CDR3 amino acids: CASSPFGGPGYGYTF. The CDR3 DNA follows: TGTGCCAGCTCACCATTCGGAGGGCCTGGCTATGGCTACACCTTC. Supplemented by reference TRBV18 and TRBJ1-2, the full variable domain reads NAGVMQNPRHLVRRRGQEARLRCSPMKGHSHVYWYRQLPEEGLKFMVYLQKENIIDESGMPKERFSAEFPKEGPSILRIQQVVRGDSAAYFCASSPFGGPGYGYTFGSGTRLTVV.

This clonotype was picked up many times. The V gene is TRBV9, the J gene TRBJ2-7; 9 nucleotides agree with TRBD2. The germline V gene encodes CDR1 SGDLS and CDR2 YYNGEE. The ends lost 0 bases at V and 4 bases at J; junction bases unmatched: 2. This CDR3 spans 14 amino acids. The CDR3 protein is CASSVGLAGYEQYF. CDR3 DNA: TGTGCCAGCAGCGTAGGCCTAGCGGGATACGAGCAGTACTTC.

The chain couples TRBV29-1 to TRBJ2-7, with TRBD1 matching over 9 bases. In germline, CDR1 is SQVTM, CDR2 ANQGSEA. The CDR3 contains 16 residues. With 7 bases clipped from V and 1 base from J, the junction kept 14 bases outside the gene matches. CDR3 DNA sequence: TGCAGCGGGTCATCCTCCGGGACAGGGCCTTCCTACGAGCAGTACTTC. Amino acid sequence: CSGSSSGTGPSYEQYF.

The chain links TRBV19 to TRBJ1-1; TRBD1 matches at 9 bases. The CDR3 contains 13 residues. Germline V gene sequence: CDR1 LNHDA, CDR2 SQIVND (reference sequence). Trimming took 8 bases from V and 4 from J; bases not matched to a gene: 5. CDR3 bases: TGTGCCAGTCGGACAGGGGAGGGCACTGAAGCTTTCTTT. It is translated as CASRTGEGTEAFF.

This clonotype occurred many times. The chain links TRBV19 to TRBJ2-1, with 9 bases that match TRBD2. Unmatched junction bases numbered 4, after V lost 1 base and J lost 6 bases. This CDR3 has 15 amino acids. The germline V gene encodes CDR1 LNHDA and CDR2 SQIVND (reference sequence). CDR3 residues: CASSIGLAGPNEQFF. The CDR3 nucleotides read TGTGCCAGTAGTATAGGGCTAGCGGGGCCCAATGAGCAGTTCTTC.

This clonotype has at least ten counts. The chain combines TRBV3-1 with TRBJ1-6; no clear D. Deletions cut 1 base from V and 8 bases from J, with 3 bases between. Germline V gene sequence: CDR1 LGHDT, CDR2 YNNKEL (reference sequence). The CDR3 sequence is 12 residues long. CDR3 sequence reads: CASSQGYSPLHF. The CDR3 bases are TGTGCCAGCAGCCAAGGGTATTCACCCCTCCACTTT.

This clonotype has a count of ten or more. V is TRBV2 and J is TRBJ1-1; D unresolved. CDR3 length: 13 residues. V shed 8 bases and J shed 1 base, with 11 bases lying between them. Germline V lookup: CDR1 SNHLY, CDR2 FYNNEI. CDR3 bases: TGTGCCAGCGTTCCAGGTTCGAACACTGAAGCTTTCTTT. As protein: CASVPGSNTEAFF.

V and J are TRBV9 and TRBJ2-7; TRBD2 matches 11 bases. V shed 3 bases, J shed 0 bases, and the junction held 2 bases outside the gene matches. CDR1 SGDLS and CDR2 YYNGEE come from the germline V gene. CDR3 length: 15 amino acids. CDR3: CASSGSGGDSYEQYF. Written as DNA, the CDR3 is TGTGCCAGCAGCGGTAGCGGGGGGGACTCCTACGAGCAGTACTTC.

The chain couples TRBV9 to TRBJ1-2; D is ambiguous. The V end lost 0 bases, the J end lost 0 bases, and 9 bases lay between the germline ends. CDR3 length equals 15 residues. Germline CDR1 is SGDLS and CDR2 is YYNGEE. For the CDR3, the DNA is TGTGCCAGCAGCGTAGACGTGGCCGCTAACTATGGCTACACCTTC. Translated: CASSVDVAANYGYTF.